This T cell receptor beta chain came from a study of beta chain features in type 1 diabetes. Whole-study findings and limits: In every one of the four CD4+ subsets, TCRB CDR3s were moderately but significantly shorter in Type 1 diabetes patients.

CDR3 length: 14 residues. J was trimmed by 8 bases and V by 2 bases; bases with no gene match: 8. In germline, CDR1 is KGHSH, CDR2 LQKENI. Expressed TCRB transcripts were sequenced, since all the RNA that had been isolated was reverse transcribed. About 3.6 million reads was the average for naive, central memory and regulatory T cell samples. Method: immunoSEQ multiplex PCR; TCRdb's copy keeps in-frame clones and lacks some. This repertoire shows approximately 360,000 clones, roughly an eighth found once; its top ten account for 0.0095% to 0.012%. This clone occurred a few times. Its antigen is unknown.

V is TRBV18 and J is TRBJ1-2; 7 nucleotides match TRBD1. The receptor comes from a woman between 18 and 30 years old with type 1 diabetes. The sample comprised naive CD4+ T cells from blood. CDR3 bases: TGTGCCAGCTCACCATTCCGACAGGGTGGCGGCTACACCTTC. It is translated as CASSPFRQGGGYTF.